These 7 T cell receptor beta chains share one sample of origin, sequenced in a study of cytomegalovirus exposure and HLA in healthy donors. PCR involved 60 Vbeta and 13 Jbeta primers. The assay was immunoSEQ multiplex PCR, and TCRdb's table has in-frame clones only and misses some. The sample contains about 130,000 clones, about 80% of which appear only once. The sequenced sample was PBMCs. Receptor source: a woman in her thirties or forties in good health and CMV-seropositive.

This chain connects TRBV27 to TRBJ2-3; 7 bases map to TRBD2. CDR3 length equals 15 residues. Unmatched junction bases numbered 11, after V lost 8 bases and J lost 3 bases. The germline V gene has CDR1 MNHEY and CDR2 SMNVEV (reference sequence). The CDR3 sequence: CASRLAAGRTDTQYF. The CDR3 bases are TGTGCCAGCCGCCTAGCGGCTGGGAGGACAGATACGCAGTATTTT.

The rearrangement links TRBV19 to TRBJ2-7, with D tentatively TRBD1 (6 bases). Germline lookup yields CDR1 LNHDA and CDR2 SQIVND (reference sequence). V lost 4 bases to trimming and J lost 4 bases, with 14 bases between them. The CDR3 sequence is 14 residues long. The CDR3: CASSTRGVWYEQYF. CDR3 bases: TGTGCCAGTAGTACCAGGGGAGTCTGGTACGAGCAGTACTTC.

Comment on this clone: The junction departs from the called germline gene at one end, perhaps through a read error. The V gene is TRBV7-2, the J gene TRBJ1-5; TRBD1 might be the D (5 bases). The CDR3 contains 15 residues. Germline CDR1 is SGHTA and CDR2 is FQGNSA. The CDR3 spells CATSSRAISNQPQHF. CDR3 nucleotides: TGTGCCACCAGCTCCAGGGCAATTAGCAATCAGCCCCAGCATTTT.

The chain combines TRBV6-5 with TRBJ1-2, with 7 nucleotides matching TRBD1. V shed 2 bases, J shed 2 bases, and the junction held 2 bases outside the gene matches. The CDR3 spans 14 residues. The V gene's germline CDR1 is MNHEY and CDR2 SVGAGI. The CDR3 loop is CASSYRDRNYGYTF. The CDR3 DNA follows: TGTGCCAGCAGTTACCGGGACAGAAACTATGGCTACACCTTC.

This clone was picked up one time. The chain joins TRBV5-6 to TRBJ2-1; tentatively, D is TRBD2 (5 bases). Germline V CDR1 and CDR2: SGHDT, YYEEEE. V was shortened by 4 bases and J by 6 bases, with 14 bases between the two germline ends. This CDR3 has 14 residues. This chain's CDR3 is CASSGGPIGNEQFF. The CDR3 DNA follows: TGTGCCAGCAGCGGCGGGCCAATTGGCAATGAGCAGTTCTTC. The full variable domain, in which reference TRBV5-6 and TRBJ2-1 provide the parts outside the CDR3, is DAGVTQSPTHLIKTRGQQVTLRCSPKSGHDTVSWYQQALGQGPQFIFQYYEEEERQRGNFPDRFSGHQFPNYSSELNVNALLLGDSALYLCASSGGPIGNEQFFGPGTRLTVL.

V usage is TRBV6-1 and J usage is TRBJ2-7; D gene uncertain. This CDR3 region has 11 residues. Germline V gene sequence: CDR1 MNHNS, CDR2 SASEGT. The V end was cut by 8 bases, the J end by 1 base, with 6 bases between. The CDR3 spells CASAQSYEQYF. The CDR3 DNA reads as TGTGCCAGCGCCCAGTCCTACGAGCAGTACTTC.

This clone came up a few times. The chain joins TRBV4-2 to TRBJ2-7; D is possibly TRBD1 (6 bases). The CDR3 length is 15 residues. With 0 bases removed from V and 2 bases from J, the gap between germline ends came to 11 bases. Germline V CDR1 and CDR2: LGHNA, YNFKEQ. CDR3 coding DNA: TGTGCCAGCAGCCAAGATAAAGGGGGAGCCTACGAGCAGTACTTC. As protein: CASSQDKGGAYEQYF.